A selection of T cell receptor beta chains follows, all from one sample in a study of T cells in Graves' hyperthyroidism and ophthalmopathy. MiXCR was run by TCRdb on the multiplex PCR reads, yielding one entry per CDR3 protein. The table shows approximately 530,000 distinct CDR3 sequences, with roughly 21% occurring only once. The source material was blood. The receptor source for this set is a man aged 40-49 years with Graves' ophthalmopathy. The CDR3 runs from the conserved cysteine through the conserved F or W. Fields, in order: clone size, D gene, V gene, J gene, CDR3 DNA, CDR3 protein. A D gene is named only where the DNA matches it firmly. Size is stated for part of the rows, as once, few or many counts, or as a class when the clone is expanded.

clone_size: few; d_call: TRBD2; v_call: TRBV5-1; j_call: TRBJ2-5; cdr3_nt: TGCGCCAGCAGCCCCGAACGTTTTAGCGGGGGGGCCCCAGAGACCCAGTACTTC; cdr3_aa: CASSPERFSGGAPETQYF
clone_size: few; d_call: -; v_call: TRBV3-1; j_call: TRBJ2-2; cdr3_nt: TGTGCCAGCAGCCAACTACAGGGAACCGGGGAGCTGTTTTTT; cdr3_aa: CASSQLQGTGELFF
clone_size: -; d_call: TRBD2; v_call: TRBV6-2/TRBV6-3; j_call: TRBJ2-7; cdr3_nt: TGTGCCAGCAGTTACCTTCTAGCGGGGACCTCCTACGAGCAGTACTTC; cdr3_aa: CASSYLLAGTSYEQYF
clone_size: many; d_call: -; v_call: TRBV2; j_call: TRBJ1-5; cdr3_nt: TGTGCCAGCAGGCCGGGGCGGGATCAGCCCCAGCATTTT; cdr3_aa: CASRPGRDQPQHF
clone_size: once; d_call: -; v_call: TRBV24-1; j_call: TRBJ1-3; cdr3_nt: TGTGCCACCAGTGATCTGACGGGGAGATTATATTTT; cdr3_aa: CATSDLTGRLYF
clone_size: -; d_call: -; v_call: TRBV29-1; j_call: TRBJ1-2; cdr3_nt: TGCAGCGTTGAAGATCAAGGGCGGGACTTCTATGGCTACACCTTC; cdr3_aa: CSVEDQGRDFYGYTF
clone_size: many; d_call: -; v_call: TRBV7-9; j_call: TRBJ2-7; cdr3_nt: TGTGCCAGCAGCTCACTGAGGGGCGAGCAGTACTTC; cdr3_aa: CASSSLRGEQYF
clone_size: few; d_call: -; v_call: TRBV6-1; j_call: TRBJ2-7; cdr3_nt: TGTGCCAGCAGTCAACCCGCGAGAGAGCAGTACTTC; cdr3_aa: CASSQPAREQYF
clone_size: -; d_call: -; v_call: TRBV2; j_call: TRBJ1-6; cdr3_nt: TGTGCCTCCGCCTCCGACAGCTCCTATAATTCACCCCTCCACTTT; cdr3_aa: CASASDSSYNSPLHF
clone_size: many; d_call: -; v_call: TRBV7-3; j_call: TRBJ2-3; cdr3_nt: TGTGCCACCGCACTGGCAGGGCAGGATACGCAGTATTTT; cdr3_aa: CATALAGQDTQYF
clone_size: few; d_call: TRBD2; v_call: TRBV9; j_call: TRBJ2-1; cdr3_nt: TGTGCCAGCAGCGTAGCGGGACTACATTACAATGAGCAGTTCTTC; cdr3_aa: CASSVAGLHYNEQFF
clone_size: -; d_call: -; v_call: TRBV2; j_call: TRBJ2-7; cdr3_nt: TGTGCCTGTAAGTCGAGGAGGGACGGCGAGCAGTACTTC; cdr3_aa: CACKSRRDGEQYF
clone_size: few; d_call: TRBD1; v_call: TRBV6-1; j_call: TRBJ1-5; cdr3_nt: TGTGCCAGCAGGGTGACAGGGGAACAGCCCCAGCATTTT; cdr3_aa: CASRVTGEQPQHF
clone_size: few; d_call: TRBD1; v_call: TRBV20-1; j_call: TRBJ1-1; cdr3_nt: TGCAGTGCTGGGACAGGGGTCAGCACTGAAGCTTTCTTT; cdr3_aa: CSAGTGVSTEAFF
clone_size: few; d_call: -; v_call: TRBV5-5; j_call: TRBJ2-5; cdr3_nt: TGTGCCAGCAGCTTCGGGGTTGGGGTGGTCCAAGAGACCCAGTACTTC; cdr3_aa: CASSFGVGVVQETQYF
clone_size: -; d_call: -; v_call: TRBV4-3; j_call: TRBJ1-1; cdr3_nt: TGCGCCAGCAGCCAAGATCCCGGACGGCCCACTGAAGCTTTCTTT; cdr3_aa: CASSQDPGRPTEAFF
clone_size: few; d_call: TRBD1; v_call: TRBV12-3/TRBV12-4; j_call: TRBJ1-3; cdr3_nt: TGTGCCAGCAGTAGCGACAGGGATTTCCCCATATATTTT; cdr3_aa: CASSSDRDFPIYF
clone_size: -; d_call: TRBD1; v_call: TRBV28; j_call: TRBJ1-2; cdr3_nt: TGTGCCAGCAGCCCTCCTGGACAGGGAGGTAGGGGCTACACCTTC; cdr3_aa: CASSPPGQGGRGYTF
clone_size: many; d_call: -; v_call: TRBV30; j_call: TRBJ1-3; cdr3_nt: TGTGCCTGGACGCGGGGATCTGGAAACACCATATATTTT; cdr3_aa: CAWTRGSGNTIYF
clone_size: -; d_call: TRBD2; v_call: TRBV5-1; j_call: TRBJ2-7; cdr3_nt: TGCGCCAGCAGCTACGGACTAGCTGACGAGCAGTACTTC; cdr3_aa: CASSYGLADEQYF
clone_size: many; d_call: -; v_call: TRBV27; j_call: TRBJ2-7; cdr3_nt: TGTGCCAGCAGCACAGGCTACGAGCAGTACTTC; cdr3_aa: CASSTGYEQYF
clone_size: many; d_call: -; v_call: TRBV7-9; j_call: TRBJ2-3; cdr3_nt: TGTGCCAGCAGCCTCACAAGTCGGTTCACAGATACGCAGTATTTT; cdr3_aa: CASSLTSRFTDTQYF
clone_size: few; d_call: -; v_call: TRBV29-1; j_call: TRBJ2-2; cdr3_nt: TGCAGCGTCGACACCACCAACACCGGGGAGCTGTTTTTT; cdr3_aa: CSVDTTNTGELFF
clone_size: once; d_call: -; v_call: TRBV7-7; j_call: TRBJ2-5; cdr3_nt: TGTGCTAGCAGCCCCTGGGGGACAGAGACCCAGTACTTC; cdr3_aa: CASSPWGTETQYF
clone_size: -; d_call: TRBD2; v_call: TRBV5-1; j_call: TRBJ2-7; cdr3_nt: TGCGCCAGCAGCGGCGGACTAGCGGGGGGGCCGTCCGAGCAGTACTTC; cdr3_aa: CASSGGLAGGPSEQYF
clone_size: many; d_call: -; v_call: TRBV6-1; j_call: TRBJ2-7; cdr3_nt: TGTGCCAGCAGTGGCGGGAGTCTCACCAGGGGGACCTACGAGCAGTACTTC; cdr3_aa: CASSGGSLTRGTYEQYF
clone_size: -; d_call: TRBD1; v_call: TRBV12-3/TRBV12-4; j_call: TRBJ1-3; cdr3_nt: TGTGCCAGCATCCACCTCAGGGGGTCTGGAAACACCATATATTTT; cdr3_aa: CASIHLRGSGNTIYF
clone_size: many; d_call: TRBD1; v_call: TRBV12-3/TRBV12-4; j_call: TRBJ2-1; cdr3_nt: TGTGCCAGCAGTCAAGCCGGGACAGGGGTTCGCAATGAGCAGTTCTTC; cdr3_aa: CASSQAGTGVRNEQFF
clone_size: -; d_call: -; v_call: TRBV5-1; j_call: TRBJ1-2; cdr3_nt: TGCGCCAGCAGCTTGGCCGCCAGCGGGGGACACTCTACCTATGGCTACACCTTC; cdr3_aa: CASSLAASGGHSTYGYTF
clone_size: few; d_call: -; v_call: TRBV19; j_call: TRBJ1-1; cdr3_nt: TGTGCCAGTAGGCCTCAGGGGCAGGGGACTGAAGCTTTCTTT; cdr3_aa: CASRPQGQGTEAFF
clone_size: -; d_call: -; v_call: TRBV2; j_call: TRBJ2-6; cdr3_nt: TGTGCCAGCAGTGTCGATAGGCTGGGGGCCAACGTCCTGACTTTC; cdr3_aa: CASSVDRLGANVLTF
clone_size: -; d_call: -; v_call: TRBV4-1; j_call: TRBJ1-5; cdr3_nt: TGCGCCAGCAGCCAAGAAAGAGCCAGAGGTCAGCCCCAGCATTTT; cdr3_aa: CASSQERARGQPQHF
clone_size: few; d_call: TRBD1; v_call: TRBV7-3; j_call: TRBJ2-2; cdr3_nt: TGTGCCAGCAGCTTAACACAGGGGGCTTACACCGGGGAGCTGTTTTTT; cdr3_aa: CASSLTQGAYTGELFF
clone_size: few; d_call: TRBD1; v_call: TRBV28; j_call: TRBJ1-5; cdr3_nt: TGTGCCAGCACTCCGGGACAGGGAGCAAATCAGCCCCAGCATTTT; cdr3_aa: CASTPGQGANQPQHF
clone_size: -; d_call: -; v_call: TRBV24-1; j_call: TRBJ2-7; cdr3_nt: TGTGCCACCAGTGATGGGCAGGGAACCGAGCAGTACTTC; cdr3_aa: CATSDGQGTEQYF
clone_size: few; d_call: -; v_call: TRBV12-3/TRBV12-4; j_call: TRBJ2-1; cdr3_nt: TGTGCCAGCAAGGGGACTAACAGGGATGAGCAGTTCTTC; cdr3_aa: CASKGTNRDEQFF
clone_size: few; d_call: -; v_call: TRBV6-2/TRBV6-3; j_call: TRBJ2-7; cdr3_nt: TGTGCCAGCAGTTATATACTGAACTACGAGCAGTACTTC; cdr3_aa: CASSYILNYEQYF
clone_size: few; d_call: TRBD2; v_call: TRBV7-2; j_call: TRBJ2-7; cdr3_nt: TGTGCCAGCAGCTTAAAGGGACTAGCCTCCAACGAGCAGTACTTC; cdr3_aa: CASSLKGLASNEQYF
clone_size: few; d_call: -; v_call: TRBV27; j_call: TRBJ2-3; cdr3_nt: TGTGCCTCCTCCGGGACTCCCCAGCTTAGGGATACGCAGTATTTT; cdr3_aa: CASSGTPQLRDTQYF
clone_size: many; d_call: TRBD2; v_call: TRBV7-3; j_call: TRBJ2-1; cdr3_nt: TGTGCCAGCAGCTTAAATGGGCAGGGTAGCGGGGGCAATGAGCAGTTCTTC; cdr3_aa: CASSLNGQGSGGNEQFF
clone_size: many; d_call: -; v_call: TRBV11-2; j_call: TRBJ2-3; cdr3_nt: TGTGCCAGCAGCCTCCTGGACGGTAACACAGATACGCAGTATTTT; cdr3_aa: CASSLLDGNTDTQYF
clone_size: many; d_call: TRBD1; v_call: TRBV6-1; j_call: TRBJ2-7; cdr3_nt: TGTGCCAGCATGGGGAGGGACAGGGGCTACGAGCAGTACTTC; cdr3_aa: CASMGRDRGYEQYF
clone_size: -; d_call: -; v_call: TRBV19; j_call: TRBJ1-5; cdr3_nt: TGTGCCAGTAGTATAATTGGGACACTTAGCAATCAGCCCCAGCATTTT; cdr3_aa: CASSIIGTLSNQPQHF
clone_size: -; d_call: -; v_call: TRBV3-1; j_call: TRBJ2-1; cdr3_nt: TGTGCCAGCAGCCAAGGCCTGGACCAGTTCTTC; cdr3_aa: CASSQGLDQFF
clone_size: many; d_call: -; v_call: TRBV3-1; j_call: TRBJ2-1; cdr3_nt: TGTGCCAGCACCGAAGGGGGGAGGCGTGAAAATGAGCAGTTCTTC; cdr3_aa: CASTEGGRRENEQFF
clone_size: -; d_call: -; v_call: TRBV12-3/TRBV12-4; j_call: TRBJ2-3; cdr3_nt: TGTGCCAGCAGTTTAAGAGTTCGGGCAGATACGCAGTATTTT; cdr3_aa: CASSLRVRADTQYF